Listed below are T cell receptor beta chains from one sample, sequenced in a study of cytomegalovirus exposure and HLA in healthy donors. Measured with immunoSEQ multiplex PCR; TCRdb has only the in-frame clones, and not every one. The table lists 100,000 to 150,000 clones, 80% of them singletons. Material for sequencing was PBMCs. Receptors originate from a man younger than 45 in good health and CMV-seronegative. CDR3s include the opening cysteine and the closing phenylalanine or tryptophan. The D gene is left open where the match is weak. Clone size appears in some rows only: once, few, many, or a class for an expanded clone.

TGTGCCAGCAGTGAAGCCGGTACAGATACGCAGTATTTT	CASSEAGTDTQYF	NA	TRBJ2-3	NA	TRBV25-1	13
TGTGCCAGCAGTTTTAGCGGAGGGGACTACGAGCAGTACTTC	CASSFSGGDYEQYF	NA	TRBJ2-7	NA	TRBV27	14
TGTGCCAGCAGCCGAGACTCAGACAGCTGTGAAGCTTTCTTT	CASSRDSDSCEAFF	NA	TRBJ1-1	NA	TRBV4-2	14
TGCGCCAGCAGCTGGGGACTAGCTAATGAAAAACTGTTTTTT	CASSWGLANEKLFF	once	TRBJ1-4	NA	TRBV5-1	14
TGTGCCAGCAGATCCACCGGGGGGAACACTGAAGCTTTCTTT	CASRSTGGNTEAFF	few	TRBJ1-1	NA	TRBV7-9	14
TGTGCCAGCAGCAATCAGGGTCCTGAGCAGTTCTTC	CASSNQGPEQFF	NA	TRBJ2-1	NA	TRBV7-2	12
TGTGCCACCCAGGGACAGCAGTTCACAGATACGCAGTATTTT	CATQGQQFTDTQYF	NA	TRBJ2-3	TRBD1	TRBV10-3	14
TGTGCCAGCAGCTCCGACCCGAGGGGGGCCAACGTCCTGACTTTC	CASSSDPRGANVLTF	NA	TRBJ2-6	NA	TRBV9	15
TGTGCCAGCAGCTTTTATACTAGCGGACGCAATGAGCAGTTCTTC	CASSFYTSGRNEQFF	few	TRBJ2-1	TRBD2	TRBV5-6	15
TGTGCCAGCAGCTTAGTACATTATAGCAATCAGCCCCAGCATTTT	CASSLVHYSNQPQHF	NA	TRBJ1-5	NA	TRBV7-8	15
TGCAGCGTTCTGATTGGGGACAGGGCAGATACGCAGTATTTT	CSVLIGDRADTQYF	NA	TRBJ2-3	TRBD1	TRBV29-1	14
TGTGCCAGCAGCTTAGCGAACCGAGGGTTTGGAGAGACCCAGTACTTC	CASSLANRGFGETQYF	NA	TRBJ2-5	NA	TRBV7-2	16
TGTGCCAGCAGTCTTTCAAGGGGGCGCCGCGGGACCTACGAGCAGTACTTC	CASSLSRGRRGTYEQYF	NA	TRBJ2-7	NA	TRBV11-2	17
TGTGCCAGCAGCCTACAGACAGGCCGTATAGGGAATGAGCAGTTCTTC	CASSLQTGRIGNEQFF	NA	TRBJ2-1	NA	TRBV2	16
TGTGCCAGCAGCTTTTCAGGGGGGACCTACGAGCAGTACTTC	CASSFSGGTYEQYF	NA	TRBJ2-7	NA	TRBV27	14
TGTGCCAGCAGCTTAGCCGGACAGGGCTATGGCTACACCTTC	CASSLAGQGYGYTF	few	TRBJ1-2	TRBD1	TRBV7-8	14
TGTGCCAGCAGCCCCTGGGGGCCCTACGAGCAGTACTTC	CASSPWGPYEQYF	NA	TRBJ2-7	NA	TRBV9	13
TGCAGCGTTGAAGATACCCGGGACAGCCGCGGGGGAAACACCATATATTTT	CSVEDTRDSRGGNTIYF	few	TRBJ1-3	TRBD1	TRBV29-1	17
TGCGCCAGCAGGGAAGGACAGATGAGCACAGATACGCAGTATTTT	CASREGQMSTDTQYF	NA	TRBJ2-3	NA	TRBV10-1	15
TGTGCCAGTACCCCTCGGGGGACGTACAATGAGCAGTTCTTC	CASTPRGTYNEQFF	NA	TRBJ2-1	NA	TRBV19	14
TGTGCCAGCAGCTTTGTAGGGGGTGAAAAACTGTTTTTT	CASSFVGGEKLFF	NA	TRBJ1-4	NA	TRBV7-9	13
TGTGCCAGCAGCCTAGGACAGGGAACGTACGAGCAGTACTTC	CASSLGQGTYEQYF	NA	TRBJ2-7	TRBD1	TRBV27	14
TGTGCCAGCAGCTTAATTGGACGGGGGACCTACGAGCAGTACTTC	CASSLIGRGTYEQYF	NA	TRBJ2-7	NA	TRBV11-2	15
TGTGCCAGCAGTGACAGGAAGACTGAAGCTTTCTTT	CASSDRKTEAFF	NA	TRBJ1-1	NA	TRBV2	12
TGTGCCAGCAGCTTAGGCCAGGGACTTGATTGGGACACTGAAGCTTTCTTT	CASSLGQGLDWDTEAFF	NA	TRBJ1-1	NA	TRBV7-9	17
TGTGCCAGCAGTGTAAACAGGGGTGAATTACAGCCCCAGCATTTT	CASSVNRGELQPQHF	NA	TRBJ1-5	TRBD1	TRBV6-1	15
TGTGCCAGCTCCCGGGGGGGGACAGATTCTAACTATGGCTACACCTTC	CASSRGGTDSNYGYTF	NA	TRBJ1-2	TRBD1	TRBV5-4	16
TGTGCCAGTACGGCGGGAGAACCAGATACGCAGTATTTT	CASTAGEPDTQYF	NA	TRBJ2-3	TRBD2	TRBV19	13
TGTGCCAGCAGTGCGACTAGCGTCTACAATGAGCAGTTCTTC	CASSATSVYNEQFF	NA	TRBJ2-1	TRBD2	TRBV27	14
TGTGCTAGTGGTTTCTGGACTAGCGGTTCCTACGAGCAGTACTTC	CASGFWTSGSYEQYF	NA	TRBJ2-7	TRBD2	TRBV12-5	15
TGTGCCAGCAGCCCCCTAGGGGGACAGGGATTCTACGAGCAGTACTTC	CASSPLGGQGFYEQYF	few	TRBJ2-7	TRBD1	TRBV11-2	16
TGTGCCAGCTCACCAGGCGGGAGTAAAGCCAACGAGCAGTACTTC	CASSPGGSKANEQYF	NA	TRBJ2-7	TRBD2	TRBV18	15
TGCGCCAGCAGCTTCCGGGACAGGGGTTACAATGAGCAGTTCTTC	CASSFRDRGYNEQFF	NA	TRBJ2-1	TRBD1	TRBV5-1	15
TGTGCCAGCAGTTTATCGGATCGCGGGAGGGCAGGGTACAATGAGCAGTTCTTC	CASSLSDRGRAGYNEQFF	NA	TRBJ2-1	TRBD2	TRBV27	18
TGTGCCAGCAGCGAGGGCCACGGGCAGCCCCAGCATTTT	CASSEGHGQPQHF	NA	TRBJ1-5	NA	TRBV5-6	13
TGTGCCAGCAGCTTGATCAGGGGACGGACCTACGAGCAGTACTTC	CASSLIRGRTYEQYF	NA	TRBJ2-7	NA	TRBV11-3	15
TGTGCCACCTTCGACAGGGGAGCAAATCAGCCCCAGCATTTT	CATFDRGANQPQHF	few	TRBJ1-5	TRBD1	TRBV28	14
TGTGCCAGCAGTTTTTCGGGGGGCTTAAACGAGCAGTACTTC	CASSFSGGLNEQYF	NA	TRBJ2-7	NA	TRBV27	14
TGTGCCAGCAGCGTGGACAGCGGCCCGGCTAATGAAAAACTGTTTTTT	CASSVDSGPANEKLFF	NA	TRBJ1-4	NA	TRBV9	16
TGTGCCAGCAGTTTAACTAGCGGGAGTTTATTCGGGGAGACCCAGTACTTC	CASSLTSGSLFGETQYF	NA	TRBJ2-5	TRBD2	TRBV28	17
TGTGCCAGCGAACTAGCGGGACGCACAGATACGCAGTATTTT	CASELAGRTDTQYF	once	TRBJ2-3	TRBD2	TRBV2	14
TGCGCCAGCAGCCAAGTTGGCCCCGGGACTAGCGGGAAGAATGAGCAGTTCTTC	CASSQVGPGTSGKNEQFF	few	TRBJ2-1	TRBD2	TRBV4-1	18
TGTGCCAGCAGCCCTACAGGGGGCCCAGATACGCAGTATTTT	CASSPTGGPDTQYF	NA	TRBJ2-3	TRBD1	TRBV28	14
TGCGCCAGCAGTGGCTCAGGCGAGAACACTGAAGCTTTCTTT	CASSGSGENTEAFF	NA	TRBJ1-1	NA	TRBV10-1	14
TGTGCCTGGAGGCGTCCAGGTGGGTACGAGCAGTACTTC	CAWRRPGGYEQYF	NA	TRBJ2-7	NA	TRBV30	13
TGTGCCAGCAGTTACTCCCCGGACAGTCAGCCCCAGCATTTT	CASSYSPDSQPQHF	NA	TRBJ1-5	NA	TRBV6-5	14
TGTGCCAGCAGTGACGGAACGAGGTATGAAAAACTGTTTTTT	CASSDGTRYEKLFF	NA	TRBJ1-4	NA	TRBV25-1	14
TGTGCCAGCACCCCCGGGGGGGGGAGAAACATTCAGTACTTC	CASTPGGGRNIQYF	NA	TRBJ2-4	TRBD2	TRBV7-9	14
TGTGCCAGCAGTCGCCGGGGGGCGGCTAGCGGGAAAGGCCCAGATACGCAGTATTTT	CASSRRGAASGKGPDTQYF	NA	TRBJ2-3	TRBD2	TRBV27	19
TGTGCCAGTAGTCTTTGGACAGAGAGTACTGAAGCTTTCTTT	CASSLWTESTEAFF	NA	TRBJ1-1	NA	TRBV19	14
TGCAGCGTTGCCCGCCGACTGTCACACGAGCAGTACTTC	CSVARRLSHEQYF	NA	TRBJ2-7	NA	TRBV29-1	13
TGTGCCAGCAGCCCACGGGACGTGGGGGCTAGCCTCTACGAGCAGTACTTC	CASSPRDVGASLYEQYF	once	TRBJ2-7	NA	TRBV7-9	17
TGCAGCGCGGACCGGGACAGGGAGTCTCTAGCCACAGATACGCAGTATTTT	CSADRDRESLATDTQYF	NA	TRBJ2-3	TRBD1	TRBV29-1	17
TGTGCCAGCAGCTCCGGGACAGGGGGCGCTGGGGCCAACGTCCTGACTTTC	CASSSGTGGAGANVLTF	once	TRBJ2-6	TRBD1	TRBV13	17
TGTGCCTGGACTCTCCAGGCGGGGGGTGGCTACACCTTC	CAWTLQAGGGYTF	NA	TRBJ1-2	NA	TRBV30	13